This entry lists 5 T cell receptor beta chains sequenced from one sample in a study of cytomegalovirus exposure and HLA in healthy donors. The PCR had 60 Vbeta and 13 Jbeta primers. Generated by immunoSEQ multiplex PCR, the TCRdb table keeps only in-frame clones and is missing some. Here the sample spans 170,000 or so clones, around three quarters being singletons. Source material: PBMCs. These receptors came from a boy younger than 18 in good health and CMV-seronegative.

The rearrangement joins TRBV11-3 to TRBJ2-3, with D possibly matching TRBD2 (6 bases). The CDR3 covers 14 residues. V was clipped by 1 base and J by 1 base, with 6 bases between them. Germline CDR1 SGHNT, CDR2 YENEEA. As DNA, the CDR3 is TGTGCCAGCAGCTTAGCGGGGGGCACAGATACGCAGTATTTT. Its protein is CASSLAGGTDTQYF.

V is TRBV6-5 and J is TRBJ2-1, with 11 bases aligning to TRBD2. Per germline, CDR1 MNHEY and CDR2 SVGAGI. V lost 0 bases to trimming and J lost 8 bases; unmatched junction nucleotides: 6. CDR3 size: 16 residues. The CDR3, as DNA: TGTGCCAGCAGTTACTCGAAGACTAGCGGGGAACATGAGCAGTTCTTC. As protein: CASSYSKTSGEHEQFF.

The V call is TRBV30, the J call TRBJ1-2; D is unresolved. The germline CDR1 and CDR2 sequences are GTSNPN and SVGIG (reference sequence). With 2 bases removed from V and 2 bases from J, the gap between germline ends came to 12 bases. The CDR3 has 14 amino acids. This CDR3 reads CAWSMGSTNYGYTF. The CDR3 DNA sequence: TGTGCCTGGAGTATGGGCAGCACGAACTATGGCTACACCTTC.

V and J are TRBV11-3 and TRBJ2-1, with D possibly TRBD2 on 6 matching bases. The CDR3 has 19 amino acids. Trimming removed 0 bases from V and 0 bases from J, with 18 bases in between. Germline V gene data show CDR1 as SGHNT and CDR2 as YENEEA. The CDR3 loop is CASSLEGGMVRPSYNEQFF. CDR3 DNA: TGTGCCAGCAGCTTAGAAGGCGGGATGGTCCGCCCCTCCTACAATGAGCAGTTCTTC. Based on the CDR3 plus reference TRBV11-3 and TRBJ2-1, the full variable domain is EAGVVQSPRYKIIEKKQPVAFWCNPISGHNTLYWYLQNLGQGPELLIRYENEEAVDDSQLPKDRFSAERLKGVDSTLKIQPAELGDSAVYLCASSLEGGMVRPSYNEQFFGPGTRLTVL.

This clone has just one count. V is TRBV6-6 and J is TRBJ1-2, with 7 bases identical to TRBD1. Germline CDR1 MNHNY, CDR2 SVGAGI (reference sequence). V lost 7 bases and J lost 0; bases outside the gene matches: 5. The CDR3 runs 14 residues. The CDR3: CASTDRDANYGYTF. The CDR3 DNA is TGTGCCAGCACAGACAGGGATGCTAACTATGGCTACACCTTC.